This is a list of T cell receptor beta chains from one sample in a study of cytomegalovirus exposure and HLA in healthy donors. Profiling relied on immunoSEQ multiplex PCR, and the TCRdb table lists in-frame clones only, not all of them. The data show under 200,000 clones, 75% to 90% seen once. The sample was PBMCs. The receptors were gathered from a human donor in good health. The CDR3 runs from the conserved cysteine through the conserved F or W. The D gene is left open where the match is weak. Rows give clone size only sometimes, using once, few, many, or a class for an expanded clone.

NA,TRBJ2-7,TRBD2,TRBV27,CASSLSSSGDSYEQYF,TGTGCCAGCAGTTTAAGCTCCAGCGGGGACTCCTACGAGCAGTACTTC
NA,TRBJ1-1,NA,TRBV4-1,CASSFRLTGNAEAFF,TGCGCCAGCAGCTTCCGCCTCACAGGGAATGCTGAAGCTTTCTTT
once,TRBJ1-5,TRBD1,TRBV27,CASRGQGPNQPQHF,TGTGCCAGCAGAGGACAGGGCCCTAATCAGCCCCAGCATTTT
few,TRBJ1-1,NA,TRBV7-9,CASSLPSGGVIF,TGTGCCAGCAGCTTACCCTCGGGGGGGGTGATCTTT
NA,TRBJ2-7,TRBD2,TRBV11-2,CASNAIGGVIYEQYF,TGTGCCAGCAACGCAATTGGGGGGGTTATCTACGAGCAGTACTTC
NA,TRBJ2-1,NA,TRBV15,CATSRDVSSGINEQFF,TGTGCCACCAGCAGAGATGTATCCTCGGGTATCAATGAGCAGTTCTTC
NA,TRBJ2-3,NA,TRBV14,CASSQVLAVADTQYF,TGTGCCAGCAGCCAAGTTCTAGCAGTGGCAGATACGCAGTATTTT
NA,TRBJ2-7,TRBD2,TRBV4-1,CASSQAPHRSTSGESYEQYF,TGCGCCAGCAGCCAAGCCCCCCATCGTTCTACTAGCGGGGAATCCTACGAGCAGTACTTC
NA,TRBJ1-1,NA,TRBV6-6,CASSYAGPEAFF,TGTGCCAGCAGTTACGCAGGGCCTGAAGCTTTCTTT
NA,TRBJ2-2,NA,TRBV5-1,CASSLASGAPFSGELFF,TGCGCCAGCAGCTTGGCTTCAGGGGCACCCTTCTCCGGGGAGCTGTTTTTT
NA,TRBJ2-7,NA,TRBV12-1,CASSFARGQVNYEQYF,TGTGCCAGCAGCTTTGCGCGAGGACAGGTAAACTACGAGCAGTACTTC
NA,TRBJ2-1,NA,TRBV19,CASSITGQGYNEQFF,TGTGCCAGTAGTATCACCGGACAAGGGTACAATGAGCAGTTCTTC
NA,TRBJ2-7,NA,TRBV5-1,CASSLGPVSYEQYF,TGCGCCAGCAGCCTGGGGCCCGTCTCCTACGAGCAGTACTTC
NA,TRBJ2-2,TRBD2,TRBV15,CATSTKTSGGNTGELFF,TGTGCCACCAGCACCAAAACTAGCGGGGGGAACACCGGGGAGCTGTTTTTT
NA,TRBJ2-3,NA,TRBV2,CASNRGTDTQYF,TGTGCCAGCAATAGAGGCACAGATACGCAGTATTTT
NA,TRBJ2-7,TRBD2,TRBV5-6,CASSLAGAGWEQYF,TGTGCCAGCAGCTTAGCGGGGGCGGGTTGGGAGCAGTACTTC
NA,TRBJ1-2,TRBD1,TRBV9,CASSETGMGDYGYTF,TGTGCCAGCAGCGAGACAGGGATGGGAGACTATGGCTACACCTTC
once,TRBJ2-2,NA,TRBV4-1,CASSQDSAAGGELFF,TGCGCCAGCAGCCAAGATTCGGCAGCGGGCGGGGAGCTGTTTTTT
NA,TRBJ2-7,TRBD2,TRBV9,CASSVGSSGYYEQYF,TGTGCCAGCAGCGTAGGTTCTAGCGGATACTACGAGCAGTACTTC
NA,TRBJ1-1,NA,TRBV6-5,CASSYPGGMNTEAFF,TGTGCCAGCAGTTACCCCGGAGGTATGAACACTGAAGCTTTCTTT
once,TRBJ1-2,TRBD1,TRBV4-3,CASSQGTGNYGYTF,TGCGCCAGCAGCCAAGGGACAGGGAACTATGGCTACACCTTC
once,TRBJ1-4,NA,TRBV10-3,CAISDSQLNEKLFF,TGTGCCATCAGTGACTCACAGCTTAATGAAAAACTGTTTTTT
NA,TRBJ2-7,NA,TRBV11-2,CASSSVAVSYEQYF,TGTGCCAGCAGCTCGGTGGCGGTTAGTTACGAGCAGTACTTC
NA,TRBJ2-7,TRBD2,TRBV5-4,CASSVAGGPSEQYF,TGTGCCAGCAGCGTAGCGGGGGGGCCATCCGAGCAGTACTTC
NA,TRBJ2-5,TRBD2,TRBV6-6,CASSPRTSGWETQYF,TGTGCCAGCAGTCCCCGGACTAGCGGTTGGGAGACCCAGTACTTC
few,TRBJ1-4,NA,TRBV29-1,CSVKTTGEKLFF,TGCAGCGTTAAAACGACAGGAGAAAAACTGTTTTTT
NA,TRBJ2-2,TRBD2,TRBV2,CASSEDGGSTGELFF,TGTGCCAGCAGTGAAGACGGGGGGAGCACCGGGGAGCTGTTTTTT
NA,TRBJ2-1,TRBD1,TRBV7-2,CASSPTPDRVIEFF,TGTGCCAGCAGCCCCACCCCCGACAGGGTAATAGAGTTCTTC
NA,TRBJ1-1,NA,TRBV19,CASSTPGSEAFF,TGTGCCAGTAGTACCCCAGGATCTGAAGCTTTCTTT
NA,TRBJ2-5,TRBD2,TRBV4-3,CASSQDLAGGWTQYF,TGCGCCAGCAGCCAAGACCTAGCGGGGGGTTGGACCCAGTACTTC
NA,TRBJ2-5,TRBD1,TRBV7-9,CASSSGQGAMETQYF,TGTGCCAGCAGCTCGGGACAGGGGGCAATGGAGACCCAGTACTTC
NA,TRBJ2-7,TRBD1,TRBV5-8,CASSFVLDRLTYEQYF,TGTGCCAGCAGCTTTGTTTTGGACAGGCTCACTTACGAGCAGTACTTC
NA,TRBJ2-1,NA,TRBV15,CATSKRTGAPYNEQFF,TGTGCCACCAGCAAGCGAACTGGGGCGCCCTACAATGAGCAGTTCTTC
NA,TRBJ2-1,TRBD2,TRBV6-5,CASSRASGGGQFF,TGTGCCAGCTCAAGGGCTAGCGGGGGGGGGCAGTTCTTC
NA,TRBJ1-4,TRBD1,TRBV14,CASSQIQGRREKLFF,TGTGCCAGCAGCCAGATACAGGGGCGTAGGGAAAAACTGTTTTTT
NA,TRBJ2-5,NA,TRBV4-3,CASSPRSTGIKETQYF,TGCGCCAGCAGCCCCAGATCGACTGGAATCAAAGAGACCCAGTACTTC
few,TRBJ1-3,NA,TRBV10-1,CASSLSVIYF,TGCGCCAGCAGTCTTTCGGTCATATATTTT
once,TRBJ2-5,TRBD2,TRBV7-2,CASSLGLAEETQYF,TGTGCCAGCAGCCTGGGACTAGCGGAAGAGACCCAGTACTTC
NA,TRBJ1-1,NA,TRBV11-3,CASSYPRRHEAFF,TGTGCCAGCAGCTACCCCAGGAGGCATGAAGCTTTCTTT
NA,TRBJ1-2,NA,TRBV30,CAWSVQIYSPNYGYTF,TGTGCCTGGAGTGTACAGATATACTCTCCTAACTATGGCTACACCTTC
few,TRBJ1-1,NA,TRBV4-3,CASSQGYRGTEAFF,TGCGCCAGCAGCCAAGGCTATCGTGGCACTGAAGCTTTCTTT
once,TRBJ2-7,NA,TRBV11-2,CASSADSVDGSFYEQYF,TGTGCCAGCAGCGCGGACAGCGTGGATGGGTCTTTCTACGAGCAGTACTTC